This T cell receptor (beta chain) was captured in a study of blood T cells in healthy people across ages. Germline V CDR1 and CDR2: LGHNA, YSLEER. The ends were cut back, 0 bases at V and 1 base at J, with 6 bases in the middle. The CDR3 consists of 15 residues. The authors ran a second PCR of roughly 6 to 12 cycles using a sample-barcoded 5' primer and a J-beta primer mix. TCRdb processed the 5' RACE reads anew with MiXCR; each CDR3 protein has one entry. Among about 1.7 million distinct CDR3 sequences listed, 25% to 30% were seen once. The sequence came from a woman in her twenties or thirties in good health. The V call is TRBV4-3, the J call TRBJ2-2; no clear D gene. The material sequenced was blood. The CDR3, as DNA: TGCGCCAGCAGCCAAGACCGAGAGAACACCGGGGAGCTGTTTTTT. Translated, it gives CASSQDRENTGELFF.